This TCR beta chain was recovered during a study of radiation and T cells in renal cell carcinoma. Repertoires were generated with immunoSEQ multiplex PCR, while TCRdb's copy carries only in-frame clones and drops some. The sample lists 160,000 or so clones; around 90% were seen once. As to this clone: Other DNA sequences in this sample translate to the same CDR3.

Regarding time point: blood 2 weeks post-SBRT. Treatment of the sample: 15 Gy SBRT to primary tumor, nephrectomy 4 weeks later. Sample: blood, taken from a patient whose treatment included radiotherapy and nephrectomy. The sequence was obtained from a woman aged 45-65 years with renal cell carcinoma.

As DNA, the CDR3 is TGCGCCAGCAGCTTGGCCGGGGCGAACACCGGGGAGCTGTTTTTT. Its protein product is CASSLAGANTGELFF. The genes are TRBV5-1 and TRBJ2-2; D may be TRBD2 (5 bases). CDR3 length equals 15 residues. Between the trimmed V and J ends, which lost 0 bases and 0 bases, there was a span of 6 bases. Per germline, CDR1 SGHRS and CDR2 YFSETQ.